This entry concerns a single TCR beta chain. Its specificity is unknown. The sample is drawn from a study of shared clonotypes between healthy human individuals. Naive CD8 cells comprised CD45RO-negative, CCR7-positively selected cells, excluding terminally differentiated effector memory CD45RA+ cells. General observations from the study: Naive subsets typically showed greater estimated richness than memory subsets. Clonotypes shared by all four sorted-subset donors had higher generation probabilities than non-shared clonotypes.

The repertoire was sequenced with immunoSEQ multiplex PCR; TCRdb's copy has only in-frame clones and lacks some. The sample includes approximately 840,000 clones, roughly 96% of them seen just once. The CDR3 has 15 residues. The V and J ends lost 0 bases and 8 bases, in that order; junction bases with no gene match: 6. Looked up from germline, CDR1 is MNHNS and CDR2 is SASEGT. The V and J genes are TRBV6-1 and TRBJ1-4, with TRBD1 matching 7 bases. Sequencing was carried out using naive CD8+ T cells sorted from blood. The receptor was derived from a man aged 25-45 years in good health. The chain's CDR3 is CASSEATDRAEKLFF. CDR3 sequence (DNA): TGTGCCAGCAGTGAAGCCACCGACAGGGCGGAAAAACTGTTTTTT.